What follows describes a single TCR beta chain. Its antigen target is currently unknown. No much larger clonotype is one base removed from it; base qualities were not supplied. This sample is drawn from a study of T cell responses to AZD1222 COVID-19 vaccine (dated by TCRdb to the early 2020s). General notes on the study: TCR sequencing covered some 240 trial participants: about 210 given two doses of AZD1222 and approximately 25 given two doses of MenACWY control vaccine. Trial participants were enrolled into age subgroups of 18-55, 56-69 and 70-plus years, which contained 148, 28 and 57 TCR-sequenced participants, respectively.

What the authors observed across the whole study: No day 14 peak-response samples were available, so repertoires were characterized only after the peak T cell response. The 56-69-year group was small, and its depth increase did not reach significance, likely because of low power. Vaccine-associated CD4 TCRs spanned the whole spike protein, with dominant responses in regions 160-218 and 743-854. Most participants were white British and females outnumbered males, and the authors suggested that clonal diversity may have been underestimated. Only six or seven AZD1222 recipients were SARS-CoV-2 seropositive at baseline, limiting conclusions about previously exposed vaccinees. Reportedly, close to half of the unique spike-specific TCRs recognized epitopes lying outside the regions that are mutated in the B.1.351 and B.1.1.7 variants. After two AZD1222 doses, spike-specific TCR breadth and depth were significantly higher than at day 0 and than in MenACWY recipients.

The time point label, read with the paper, signifies: about 28 days (+/-7) after the second vaccine dose. AZD1222 recipients with second doses at about 4 weeks or about 12 weeks were pooled, because spike-specific TCR depth and breadth did not differ between schedules. Samples from vaccinated people were obtained from the UK trials COV001 and COV002, which included a single-blind randomized controlled phase 2/3 trial of AZD1222 (ChAdOx1 nCoV-19) in healthy adults. Trial participant PBMC samples were collected at day 0 and day 28 after the second dose for TCRbeta chain sequencing. V is shortened by 7 bases, J by 1 base, and the region joining them spans 10 bases. Including cysteine and phenylalanine, the CDR3 has 13 amino acids. CDR3 DNA is the only sequence kept; it has 39 bases, read in frame from the first base. The CDR3 regions of human TCRbeta chains were analyzed by immunosequencing. Regarding the original processing steps: Repertoire TCRs were matched against a reference library of SARS-CoV-2-specific TCRs generated with the MIRA antigen-specificity platform. Breadth was defined as the fraction of unique TCRs that were SARS-CoV-2-associated, and depth was defined as the fraction of total T cells that were SARS-CoV-2-associated. Using the MIRA data, each spike-specific TCR was assigned both to the spike region to which the TCR was reactive and to a CD4 or CD8 class. Log10-transformed breadth and depth values were compared by one-way ANOVA with Sidak's multiple comparisons tests. The clones in this table, taken by TCRdb from immuneACCESS, are in-frame only. Not every clone is retained; where verified, under half of the shortfall comes from an unresolved V gene, and the cause of the rest is unknown. The DNA was the basis for D and trimming; V, J and clone size are from that table. A total of 110,000 or so clones appear in this sample, 88% of them only once. The ten largest clones capture almost 6.5% of the sample.

The clonotype originates from an adult who received the AZD1222 COVID-19 vaccine. This chain is built from TRBV12-3 or TRBV12-4 and TRBJ1-1, with a tentative D gene TRBD1 over 5 matching bases. Sequencing used peripheral blood, obtained 28 days after the second AZD1222 dose. The DNA is TGTGCCAGCACCACTCAGGGGAACACTGAAGCTTTCTTT. Translated, it gives CASTTQGNTEAFF.